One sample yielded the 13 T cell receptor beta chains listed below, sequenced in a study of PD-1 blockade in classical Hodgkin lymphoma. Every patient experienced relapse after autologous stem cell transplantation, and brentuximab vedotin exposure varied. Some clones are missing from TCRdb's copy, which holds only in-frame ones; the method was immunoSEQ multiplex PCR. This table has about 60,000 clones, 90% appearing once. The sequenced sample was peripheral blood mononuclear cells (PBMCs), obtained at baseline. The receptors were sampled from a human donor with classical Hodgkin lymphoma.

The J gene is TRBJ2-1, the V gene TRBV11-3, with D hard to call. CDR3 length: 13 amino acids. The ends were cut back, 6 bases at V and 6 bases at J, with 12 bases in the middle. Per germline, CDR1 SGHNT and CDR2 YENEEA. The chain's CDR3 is CASSPEYSNEQFF. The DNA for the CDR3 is TGTGCCAGCAGTCCGGAGTACTCCAATGAGCAGTTCTTC.

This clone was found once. This CDR3 reads CASSVGLSQAYF. The CDR3 DNA is TGTGCCAGCAGCGTAGGGCTCTCTCAGGCGTATTTT. The chain joins TRBV9 to TRBJ2-3; D not certain. V lost 0 bases and J lost 14, with 13 bases in between. There are 12 residues in the CDR3. Looked up from germline, CDR1 is SGDLS and CDR2 is YYNGEE. Variable domain in full (rest from reference TRBV9 and TRBJ2-3): DSGVTQTPKHLITATGQRVTLRCSPRSGDLSVYWYQQSLDQGLQFLIQYYNGEERAKGNILERFSAQQFPDLHSELNLSSLELGDSALYFCASSVGLSQAYFGPGTRLTVL.

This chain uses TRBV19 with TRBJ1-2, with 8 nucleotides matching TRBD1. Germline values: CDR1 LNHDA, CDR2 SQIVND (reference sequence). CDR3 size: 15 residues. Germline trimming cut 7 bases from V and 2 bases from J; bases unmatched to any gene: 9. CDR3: CASNGPGQANYGYTF. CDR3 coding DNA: TGTGCCAGTAACGGCCCGGGACAGGCGAACTATGGCTACACCTTC. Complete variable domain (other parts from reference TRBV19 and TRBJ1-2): DGGITQSPKYLFRKEGQNVTLSCEQNLNHDAMYWYRQDPGQGLRLIYYSQIVNDFQKGDIAEGYSVSREKKESFPLTVTSAQKNPTAFYLCASNGPGQANYGYTFGSGTRLTVV.

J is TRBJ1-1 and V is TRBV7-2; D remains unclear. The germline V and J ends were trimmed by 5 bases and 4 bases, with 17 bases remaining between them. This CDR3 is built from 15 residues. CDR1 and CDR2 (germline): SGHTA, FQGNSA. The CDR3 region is CASSQRVGWITEAFF. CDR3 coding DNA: TGTGCCAGCAGCCAGAGGGTAGGTTGGATCACTGAAGCTTTCTTT.

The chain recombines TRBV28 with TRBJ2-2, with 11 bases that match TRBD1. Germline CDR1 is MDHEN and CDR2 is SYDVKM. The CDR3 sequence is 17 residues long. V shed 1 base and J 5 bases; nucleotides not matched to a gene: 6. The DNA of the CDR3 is TGTGCCAGCAGTTTATTGCCTGGGACAGGGGGAACCGGGGAGCTGTTTTTT. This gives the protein CASSLLPGTGGTGELFF.

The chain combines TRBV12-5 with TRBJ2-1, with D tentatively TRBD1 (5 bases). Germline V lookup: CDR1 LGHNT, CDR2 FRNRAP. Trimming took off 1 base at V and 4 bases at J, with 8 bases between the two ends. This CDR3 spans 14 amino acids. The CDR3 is CASGLDDSYNEQFF. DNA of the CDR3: TGTGCTAGTGGTTTGGACGACAGTTACAATGAGCAGTTCTTC.

CDR3 DNA: TGTGCCATCCAGTCTCAGGGGTGGGAGCAGTACTTC. Residues: CAIQSQGWEQYF. V gene TRBV10-3 combines with J gene TRBJ2-7; D may be TRBD1 (6 bases). V was clipped by 8 bases and J by 7 bases, with 15 bases between them. Germline-derived CDR1 and CDR2 are ENHRY and SYGVKD. The length of the CDR3 is 12 residues.

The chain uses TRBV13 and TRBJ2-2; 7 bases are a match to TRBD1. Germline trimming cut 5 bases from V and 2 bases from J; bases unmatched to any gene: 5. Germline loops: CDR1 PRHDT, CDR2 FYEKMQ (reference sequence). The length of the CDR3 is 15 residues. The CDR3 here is CASSGGQVNTGELFF. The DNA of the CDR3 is TGTGCCAGCAGCGGTGGACAGGTTAACACCGGGGAGCTGTTTTTT.

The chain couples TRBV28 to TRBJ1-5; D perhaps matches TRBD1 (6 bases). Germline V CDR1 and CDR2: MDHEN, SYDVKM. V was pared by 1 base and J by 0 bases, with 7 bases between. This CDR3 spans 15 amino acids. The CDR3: CASSLSTGSNQPQHF. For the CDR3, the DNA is TGTGCCAGCAGTTTATCGACAGGTAGCAATCAGCCCCAGCATTTT.

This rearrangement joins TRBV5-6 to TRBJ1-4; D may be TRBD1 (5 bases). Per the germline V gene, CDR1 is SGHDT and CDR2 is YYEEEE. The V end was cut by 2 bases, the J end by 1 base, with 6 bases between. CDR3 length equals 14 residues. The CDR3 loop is CASSFDRTNEKLFF. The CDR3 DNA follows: TGTGCCAGCAGCTTCGACAGAACTAATGAAAAACTGTTTTTT.

CDR3 residues: CASSISAGNTIYF. CDR3 sequence (DNA): TGTGCCAGTAGTATTAGCGCTGGAAACACCATATATTTT. The chain employs TRBV19 and TRBJ1-3, with D uncertain. Trimming took 3 bases from V and 2 from J, leaving 5 bases between them. This CDR3 comprises 13 residues. The germline V gene encodes CDR1 LNHDA and CDR2 SQIVND (reference sequence).

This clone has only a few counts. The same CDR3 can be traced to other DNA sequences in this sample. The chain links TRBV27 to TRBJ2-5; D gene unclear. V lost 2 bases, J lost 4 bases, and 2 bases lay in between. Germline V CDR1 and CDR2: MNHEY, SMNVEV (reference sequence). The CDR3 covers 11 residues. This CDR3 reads CASSLGETQYF. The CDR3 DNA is TGTGCCAGCAGTTTAGGAGAGACCCAGTACTTC.

CDR3 coding DNA: TGTGCCAGCAGTTTAGGCACCATTCAGTACTTC. As protein: CASSLGTIQYF. This chain connects TRBV28 to TRBJ2-4; D remains ambiguous. The CDR3 extends over 11 amino acids. The germline gives CDR1 MDHEN, CDR2 SYDVKM. Trimming removed 2 bases from V and 9 bases from J, with 5 bases in between.